The 6 T cell receptor beta chains given below trace back to one sample, sequenced in a study of T-cell reconstitution after alpha-beta-depleted transplantation in children. The TCRbeta library incorporated unique molecular identifiers. Each CDR3 protein gets one entry after TCRdb re-called the PCR reads with MiXCR. The table lists about 20,000 distinct CDR3 sequences, 10% to 15% of them singletons. The sequenced sample was PBMCs, mostly from graft donor cells, obtained 60 days after TCRalphabeta/CD19-depleted stem cell transplant. The receptors here all came from a female patient between 2 and 15 years old who had a stem cell transplant for congenital amegakaryocytic thrombocytopenia, so the T cells may come from the graft donor.

The chain recombines TRBV5-1 with TRBJ1-3; tentative D call: TRBD1 (5 bases). The V gene lost 1 base and the J gene lost 11 bases, with 28 bases spanning the gap. This CDR3 is built from 18 residues. Germline CDR1 SGHRS, CDR2 YFSETQ. For the CDR3, the DNA is TGCGCCAGCAGCTTGATTCCGGGAGAAGGGGTCTCTGGAACCCCCATATATTTT. This codes for CASSLIPGEGVSGTPIYF.

The V and J genes are TRBV30 and TRBJ2-5, with D unresolved. V gave up 0 bases and J gave up 5 bases, with 7 bases separating them. The CDR3 contains 12 residues. Germline V gene sequence: CDR1 GTSNPN, CDR2 SVGIG (reference sequence). The CDR3 is CAWSVSRETQYF. The CDR3 nucleotides are TGTGCCTGGAGTGTATCGCGGGAGACCCAGTACTTC.

The sample holds many counts of this clonotype. This rearrangement joins TRBV7-8 to TRBJ1-4, with a possible D match to TRBD1 (6 bases). This CDR3 spans 14 amino acids. Germline V gene sequence: CDR1 SGHVS, CDR2 FQNEAQ. Between the trimmed V and J ends, which lost 7 bases and 7 bases, there was a span of 16 bases. CDR3 sequence: CASTNRVVSEKLFF. The CDR3 DNA follows: TGTGCCAGCACGAACAGGGTGGTCTCTGAAAAACTGTTTTTT.

J is TRBJ2-1 and V is TRBV20-1; 9 bases align to TRBD2. CDR3 size: 12 residues. Looked up from germline, CDR1 is DFQATT and CDR2 is SNEGSKA (reference sequence). Unmatched junction bases numbered 3, after V lost 3 bases and J lost 9 bases. The CDR3 DNA reads TGCAGTGCTAGTATAGCGGGAGCTGAGCAGTTCTTC. Its protein product is CSASIAGAEQFF.

At least ten counts were recorded for this clonotype. The J gene is TRBJ2-7, the V gene TRBV7-9, with 10 bases fitting TRBD1. There are 15 residues in the CDR3. J lost 3 bases, V lost 7 bases, and 9 bases had no gene match. From germline, CDR1 is SEHNR and CDR2 FQNEAQ (reference sequence). The CDR3 reads CASTQSGTGDYEQYF. The CDR3 DNA reads TGTGCCAGCACTCAATCCGGGACAGGGGACTACGAGCAGTACTTC.

This clonotype occurred many times. This chain connects TRBV18 to TRBJ2-7; TRBD1 aligns across 7 bases. This CDR3 region has 16 residues. Germline V lookup: CDR1 KGHSH, CDR2 LQKENI. Losses at the gene ends were 1 base for V and 0 bases for J; bases not matched to a gene: 6. CDR3 sequence: CASSPRLTGSSYEQYF. For the CDR3, the DNA is TGTGCCAGCTCACCACGTTTGACAGGGAGCTCCTACGAGCAGTACTTC.